This TCR beta chain was identified in a study of identical twins. Study results and caveats: The study found excess low generation probability among twin-shared out-of-frame alpha sequences. The models gave estimates that fell short of the out-of-frame TCR alpha sharing seen in monozygotic twins. Rather than following the same donors, the conclusions depended on cross-sectional statistical analysis.

Looked up from germline, CDR1 is SGHRS and CDR2 is YFSETQ. J gave up 6 bases and V 0 bases, and 7 bases lay outside the gene matches. The CDR3 contains 15 residues. TCRdb independently ran MiXCR on the 5' RACE reads; one entry per CDR3 protein. This sample has more than 650,000 distinct CDR3 sequences; roughly 6% occur once, and the top ten carry roughly 2%. This clonotype was seen many times. The target antigen is unknown. This receptor was taken from a man younger than 35 in good health. The V and J genes are TRBV5-1 and TRBJ1-2, with 8 positions matching TRBD1. The sequencing input was naive T cells sorted from blood. This CDR3 reads CASSLGRGLMDGYTF. The CDR3 DNA follows: TGCGCCAGCAGCTTGGGCAGGGGGCTAATGGATGGCTACACCTTC.